Presented here are 17 T cell receptor beta chains from one specimen sequenced in a study of T cells in Graves' hyperthyroidism and ophthalmopathy. The investigators amplified TCR beta CDR3 regions from RNA transcripts. During a first-round RT-PCR of the TCR CDR3, the HTBI primer set was used. TCRdb recomputed calls from the multiplex PCR reads with MiXCR, one row per CDR3 protein. This sample carries fewer than 750,000 distinct CDR3 sequences, about 15% of them seen once, and the ten largest clones take approximately 4.3%. The sample consisted of blood. These receptor sequences come from a woman aged 40 to 50 with Graves' ophthalmopathy.

At least ten counts were recorded for this clonotype. The CDR3 nucleotides are TGTGCCAGCAGCGAGGGGGGAGGGATGACTGAAGCTTTCTTT. Amino acid sequence: CASSEGGGMTEAFF. The chain carries TRBV9 and TRBJ1-1; maybe TRBD1 (6 bases). Germline V gene data show CDR1 as SGDLS and CDR2 as YYNGEE. Trimming took 3 bases from V and 5 from J, leaving 14 bases between them. The CDR3 is made up of 14 amino acids. The full variable domain, in which reference TRBV9 and TRBJ1-1 provide the parts outside the CDR3, is DSGVTQTPKHLITATGQRVTLRCSPRSGDLSVYWYQQSLDQGLQFLIQYYNGEERAKGNILERFSAQQFPDLHSELNLSSLELGDSALYFCASSEGGGMTEAFFGQGTRLTVV.

This clonotype has ten or more counts. The chain carries TRBV30 and TRBJ2-7; 8 bases fit TRBD2. The CDR3 runs 12 residues. Germline V CDR1 and CDR2: GTSNPN, SVGIG (reference sequence). CDR3 nucleotides: TGTGCTTACGGGGGGGCTTCCTACGAGCAGTACTTC. Protein product: CAYGGASYEQYF.

This clonotype was observed at least ten times. The chain has TRBV6-1 and TRBJ2-5; D gene uncertain. CDR3 length: 12 residues. Germline V CDR1 and CDR2: MNHNS, SASEGT. Trimming stripped 5 bases from V and 1 base from J, with 5 bases between. The CDR3 here is CASSTPQETQYF. DNA for the CDR3: TGTGCCAGCAGTACCCCCCAAGAGACCCAGTACTTC.

This clonotype was seen at least ten times. The chain couples TRBV28 to TRBJ2-7; TRBD2 agrees at 13 bases. The CDR3 sequence is 17 residues long. J lost 2 bases, V lost 3 bases, and 7 bases had no gene match. CDR1 MDHEN and CDR2 SYDVKM come from the germline V gene. The CDR3: CASSFAPGTSGTYEQYF. Here the CDR3 DNA reads TGTGCCAGCAGTTTTGCACCCGGGACTAGCGGGACCTACGAGCAGTACTTC.

The genes are TRBV7-2 and TRBJ2-7, with 9 bases matching TRBD2. Trimming removed 5 bases from V and 3 bases from J; junction bases left unmatched: 5. This CDR3 spans 14 amino acids. Per the germline V gene, CDR1 is SGHTA and CDR2 is FQGNSA. CDR3 sequence: CASSPRTSDYEQYF. The DNA of the CDR3 is TGTGCCAGCAGCCCTCGGACTAGCGACTACGAGCAGTACTTC. The variable domain in full, completed from reference TRBV7-2 and TRBJ2-7, reads GAGVSQSPSNKVTEKGKDVELRCDPISGHTALYWYRQSLGQGLEFLIYFQGNSAPDKSGLPSDRFSAERTGGSVSTLTIQRTQQEDSAVYLCASSPRTSDYEQYFGPGTRLTVT.

In this sample, this clonotype turned up many times. CDR3 sequence: CASKSAGGDNQPQHF. The CDR3 region has the DNA TGTGCCAGCAAGTCCGCAGGCGGCGACAATCAGCCCCAGCATTTT. V gene TRBV6-1 combines with J gene TRBJ1-5; D call uncertain. Trimming removed 7 bases at V and 3 bases at J, with 16 bases between. Germline-derived CDR1 and CDR2 are MNHNS and SASEGT. This CDR3 contains 15 residues.

This clonotype was detected many times. DNA of the CDR3: TGTGCCAGCAGCTTAGTTACGTCGGGCAGGGGTGGCTACACCTTC. This translates into CASSLVTSGRGGYTF. J is TRBJ1-2 and V is TRBV7-8, with D tentatively TRBD1 (6 bases). The CDR3 covers 15 residues. V was pared by 1 base and J by 7 bases, with 16 bases between. CDR1 is SGHVS, CDR2 FQNEAQ, per germline.

This clonotype turned up a few times. CDR3 sequence: CASSLTGWGQNTGELFF. CDR3 sequence (DNA): TGTGCCAGCAGTTTAACCGGCTGGGGGCAGAACACCGGGGAGCTGTTTTTT. The chain has TRBV28 and TRBJ2-2, with D tentatively TRBD1 (6 bases). Germline CDR1 reads MDHEN; CDR2 reads SYDVKM. This CDR3 is built from 17 residues. Trimming cost V 2 bases and J 1 base, with 14 bases left between them.

The rearrangement links TRBV10-3 to TRBJ2-6; 8 bases match TRBD2. V lost 2 bases to trimming and J lost 0 bases; unmatched junction nucleotides: 6. Germline CDR1 reads ENHRY; CDR2 reads SYGVKD. CDR3 length: 18 amino acids. The CDR3 sequence is CAISEPTSVSSGANVLTF. The CDR3, as DNA: TGTGCCATCAGTGAGCCGACTAGCGTATCCTCTGGGGCCAACGTCCTGACTTTC.

This chain joins TRBV6-1 and TRBJ2-3; D might be TRBD1 (6 bases). The V and J ends lost 6 bases and 3 bases respectively, with 13 bases between them. The germline CDR1 and CDR2 sequences are MNHNS and SASEGT. This CDR3 spans 14 amino acids. The CDR3 nucleotides are TGTGCCAGCAGACAGGGTCACAATACAGATACGCAGTATTTT. This sequence encodes CASRQGHNTDTQYF.

This clonotype was recorded many times. This chain links TRBV18 with TRBJ2-7; 7 bases are a match to TRBD1. This CDR3 comprises 13 residues. The germline V gene encodes CDR1 KGHSH and CDR2 LQKENI. Germline trimming cut 3 bases from V and 5 bases from J; bases unmatched to any gene: 4. CDR3 sequence reads: CASSPDRANEQYF. DNA for the CDR3: TGTGCCAGCTCACCTGACAGGGCCAACGAGCAGTACTTC.

This clonotype showed up many times. The chain uses TRBV28 and TRBJ2-5; D possibly corresponds to TRBD1 (5 bases). Germline V gene lookup returns CDR1 MDHEN and CDR2 SYDVKM. V was trimmed by 5 bases and J by 5 bases, leaving 12 bases between them. The CDR3 spans 13 residues. The DNA for the CDR3 is TGTGCCAGCAGTCCAGGGTATAAGGAGACCCAGTACTTC. Its translation: CASSPGYKETQYF.

This clonotype was recorded many times. V gene TRBV12-3 or TRBV12-4 combines with J gene TRBJ1-2, with D possibly TRBD1 on 5 matching bases. CDR3 length equals 13 residues. The V end lost 3 bases, the J end lost 6 bases, and 11 bases lay between the germline ends. CDR3 protein: CASSFRARDGYTF. The CDR3 DNA is TGTGCCAGCAGTTTTAGGGCCAGGGATGGCTACACCTTC.

The chain is built from TRBV28 and TRBJ1-2, with a possible D match to TRBD1 (5 bases). Germline V CDR1 and CDR2: MDHEN, SYDVKM. The CDR3 runs to 13 residues. The ends were cut back, 6 bases at V and 8 bases at J, with 16 bases in the middle. The CDR3, as DNA: TGTGCCAGCAGATTACGATGGCCAGGGGGCTACACCTTC. It is translated as CASRLRWPGGYTF.

This clonotype was found once. The gene calls are TRBV28 and TRBJ1-1; TRBD1 is a possible D gene (6 bases). The CDR3 sequence is 16 residues long. The V end was cut by 6 bases, the J end by 1 base, with 18 bases between. Germline loops: CDR1 MDHEN, CDR2 SYDVKM. In DNA form, the CDR3 reads TGTGCCAGCAGCTCTACCTGGCGACAGGCGAACACTGAAGCTTTCTTT. It codes for CASSSTWRQANTEAFF.

The rearrangement uses TRBV12-3 or TRBV12-4 and TRBJ2-5, with TRBD2 matching 9 bases. This CDR3 contains 14 residues. With 3 bases clipped from V and 4 bases from J, the junction kept 3 bases outside the gene matches. CDR3 protein: CASSFQTSGETQYF. The CDR3 DNA is TGTGCCAGCAGTTTCCAGACTAGCGGAGAGACCCAGTACTTC.

In its sample, this clonotype was seen many times. The chain combines TRBV6-5 with TRBJ1-5; D is unresolved. The germline gives CDR1 MNHEY, CDR2 SVGAGI. V gave up 0 bases and J gave up 0 bases, with 9 bases separating them. The CDR3 runs to 16 residues. The CDR3 region has the DNA TGTGCCAGCAGTTACTCGTCGGTTCATAGCAATCAGCCCCAGCATTTT. It translates to CASSYSSVHSNQPQHF.